Following are 14 T cell receptor beta chains from one sample sequenced in a study of a mutant IDH1 vaccine in newly diagnosed glioma. Libraries were prepared by immunoSEQ multiplex PCR; TCRdb keeps only in-frame clonotypes and omits some of them. This sample has some 50,000 clones; 85% to 95% occur once, and the top ten carry roughly 2.4%. Antigens for these TCRs are unknown. Time point reported: week 35, safety follow-up. Doses of 300 ug of mutant IDH1 20-mer peptide were given with topical imiquimod. The sample was PBMCs, taken from a glioma patient whose treatment included an IDH1 peptide vaccine. The origin of the receptors is a man aged 50-60 years with glioma.

The J gene is TRBJ2-2, the V gene TRBV9; D perhaps matches TRBD1 (5 bases). Germline V gene sequence: CDR1 SGDLS, CDR2 YYNGEE. The CDR3 has 15 amino acids. Trimming left V 4 bases short and J 7 bases short, with 17 bases between. The CDR3 nucleotides are TGTGCCAGCAGCCCTAGACAGACCCGCAACGGGGAGCTGTTTTTT. It encodes CASSPRQTRNGELFF.

With regard to this clone: An end of the junction does not agree with germline; a read error may underlie this. The chain links TRBV9 to TRBJ1-5; a possible D gene is TRBD1 (6 bases). This CDR3 has 16 residues. Looked up from germline, CDR1 is SGDLS and CDR2 is YYNGEE. CDR3 amino acids: CASSDSDRRYNQPRHF. Written as DNA, the CDR3 is TGTGCCAGCAGCGATTCCGACAGGCGCTACAATCAGCCCCGGCATTTT.

The chain employs TRBV7-2 and TRBJ2-2; TRBD2 matches 7 bases. The CDR3 sequence is 17 residues long. V gave up 2 bases and J gave up 0 bases; unmatched junction bases: 6. Germline values: CDR1 SGHTA, CDR2 FQGNSA. The CDR3 region is CASSLKAGTTNTGELFF. In DNA form, the CDR3 reads TGTGCCAGCAGCTTAAAAGCCGGGACTACGAACACCGGGGAGCTGTTTTTT.

The gene calls are TRBV30 and TRBJ1-1; D unresolved. This CDR3 comprises 12 residues. Trimming stripped 5 bases from V and 11 bases from J, with 18 bases between. Germline-derived CDR1 and CDR2 are GTSNPN and SVGIG (reference sequence). CDR3 nucleotides: TGTGCCTGGGCTGGAGCTAGGCGTGACGCTTTCTTT. This translates into CAWAGARRDAFF.

V gene TRBV4-3 combines with J gene TRBJ2-2; D may be TRBD1 (6 bases). Looked up from germline, CDR1 is LGHNA and CDR2 is YSLEER. CDR3 length: 15 residues. V shed 3 bases and J shed 6 bases, with 14 bases lying between them. CDR3 sequence (DNA): TGCGCCAGCAGCCAGTTACAGGGAGACGCCGGGGAGCTGTTTTTT. This translates into CASSQLQGDAGELFF.

The chain combines TRBV29-1 with TRBJ1-1; D is uncertain. Looked up from germline, CDR1 is SQVTM and CDR2 is ANQGSEA. CDR3 size: 13 residues. Trimming shortened V by 4 bases and J by 1 base, and 10 bases separated the two germline ends. CDR3 region: CSVVPVGNTEAFF. DNA for the CDR3: TGCAGCGTTGTGCCGGTCGGGAACACTGAAGCTTTCTTT. Full variable domain (rest looked up from reference TRBV29-1 and TRBJ1-1): SAVISQKPSRDICQRGTSLTIQCQVDSQVTMMFWYRQQPGQSLTLIATANQGSEATYESGFVIDKFPISRPNLTFSTLTVSNMSPEDSSIYLCSVVPVGNTEAFFGQGTRLTVV.

The chain carries TRBV7-3 and TRBJ2-7; D is undetermined. V was pared by 5 bases and J by 0 bases, with 2 bases between. Germline CDR1 SGHTA, CDR2 FQGTGA. This CDR3 is 11 amino acids long. The chain's CDR3 is CASSLSYEQYF. CDR3 nucleotides: TGTGCCAGCAGCCTCTCCTACGAGCAGTACTTC.

This clone was picked up one time. The chain recombines TRBV30 with TRBJ1-4; perhaps TRBD1 as D (5 bases). Germline V CDR1 and CDR2: GTSNPN, SVGIG (reference sequence). Trimming stripped 5 bases from V and 6 bases from J, with 16 bases between. The CDR3 is made up of 14 amino acids. The CDR3 region has the DNA TGTGCCTGGGGGGCGGGTCTTTACGATGAAAAACTGTTTTTT. Encoded protein: CAWGAGLYDEKLFF.

This chain uses TRBV15 with TRBJ2-7, with D perhaps TRBD2 (5 bases). Germline CDR1 LNHNV, CDR2 YYDKDF (reference sequence). The CDR3 sequence is 12 residues long. V was pared by 8 bases and J by 2 bases, with 10 bases between. CDR3 region: CATAGFTYEQYF. For the CDR3, the DNA is TGTGCCACCGCGGGCTTTACCTACGAGCAGTACTTC.

The chain combines TRBV28 with TRBJ1-1; unclear D gene. Per the germline V gene, CDR1 is MDHEN and CDR2 is SYDVKM. The CDR3 spans 11 residues. CDR3 amino acids: CASTMNTEAFF. The CDR3, as DNA: TGTGCGTCTACTATGAACACTGAAGCTTTCTTT.

This clone was observed a handful of times. The rearrangement joins TRBV28 to TRBJ2-7; D is ambiguous. Trimming removed 3 bases from V and 3 bases from J, with 9 bases in between. The germline V gene encodes CDR1 MDHEN and CDR2 SYDVKM. The CDR3 extends over 13 amino acids. The CDR3 coding sequence is TGTGCCAGCAGTTTCTATGATGGCTACGAGCAGTACTTC. It specifies CASSFYDGYEQYF. The whole variable domain, filled in from reference TRBV28 and TRBJ2-7, reads DVKVTQSSRYLVKRTGEKVFLECVQDMDHENMFWYRQDPGLGLRLIYFSYDVKMKEKGDIPEGYSVSREKKERFSLILESASTNQTSMYLCASSFYDGYEQYFGPGTRLTVT.

V is TRBV27 and J is TRBJ2-2; the D gene is possibly TRBD1 (6 bases). V was trimmed by 4 bases and J by 2 bases, leaving 11 bases between them. This CDR3 spans 15 amino acids. CDR1 and CDR2 from the germline V gene are MNHEY and SMNVEV (reference sequence). CDR3 protein: CASSSKGGNTGELFF. The CDR3 bases are TGTGCCAGCAGTTCCAAAGGGGGAAACACCGGGGAGCTGTTTTTT.

This chain connects TRBV28 to TRBJ2-7, with D possibly being TRBD2 (6 bases). Germline loops: CDR1 MDHEN, CDR2 SYDVKM. The CDR3 spans 15 residues. Between the trimmed V and J ends, which lost 6 bases and 4 bases, there was a span of 19 bases. Written as DNA, the CDR3 is TGTGCCAGCAGGACCTCGGCCGGCGGGATATACGAGCAGTACTTC. Amino acids: CASRTSAGGIYEQYF.

The CDR3 spells CASSLAGADNEQFF. The CDR3 DNA reads TGCGCCAGCAGCTTGGCGGGGGCCGACAATGAGCAGTTCTTC. The chain is built from TRBV5-1 and TRBJ2-1; the D gene could be TRBD1 or TRBD2 (6 bases each). The V gene's germline CDR1 is SGHRS and CDR2 YFSETQ. The V and J ends lost 0 bases and 5 bases respectively, with 9 bases between them. The CDR3 is 14 amino acids.